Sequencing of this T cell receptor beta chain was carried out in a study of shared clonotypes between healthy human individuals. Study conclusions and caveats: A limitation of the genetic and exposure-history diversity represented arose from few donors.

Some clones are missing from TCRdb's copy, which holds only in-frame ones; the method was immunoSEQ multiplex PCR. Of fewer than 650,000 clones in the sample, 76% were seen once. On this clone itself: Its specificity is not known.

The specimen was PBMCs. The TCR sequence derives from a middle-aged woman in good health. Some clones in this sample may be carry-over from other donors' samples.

DNA of the CDR3: TGCGCCAGCAGCTTGGTCCCCTCGGGACAGGGATACGAGACCCAGTACTTC. The encoded protein is CASSLVPSGQGYETQYF. The chain has TRBV5-1 and TRBJ2-5; 9 positions match TRBD1. Looked up from germline, CDR1 is SGHRS and CDR2 is YFSETQ. The CDR3 totals 17 residues. After removal of 0 bases from V and 5 bases from J, the junction contained 11 bases not matched to a gene.